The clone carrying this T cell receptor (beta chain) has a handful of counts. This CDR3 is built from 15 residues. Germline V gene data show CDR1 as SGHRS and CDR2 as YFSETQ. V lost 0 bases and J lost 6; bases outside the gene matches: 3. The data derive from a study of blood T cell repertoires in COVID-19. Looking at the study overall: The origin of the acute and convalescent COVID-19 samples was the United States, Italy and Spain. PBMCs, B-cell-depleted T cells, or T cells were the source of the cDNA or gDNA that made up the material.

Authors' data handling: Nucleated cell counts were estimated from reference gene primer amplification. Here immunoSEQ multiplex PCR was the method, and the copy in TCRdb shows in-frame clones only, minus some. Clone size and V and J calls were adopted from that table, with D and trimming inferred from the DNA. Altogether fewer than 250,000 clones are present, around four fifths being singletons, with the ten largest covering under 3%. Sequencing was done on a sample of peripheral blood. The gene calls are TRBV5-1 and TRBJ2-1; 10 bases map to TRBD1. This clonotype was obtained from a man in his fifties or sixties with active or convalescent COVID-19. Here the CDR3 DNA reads TGCGCCAGCAGCTTGGTGTGGACAGGGGGCAATGAGCAGTTCTTC. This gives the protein CASSLVWTGGNEQFF.